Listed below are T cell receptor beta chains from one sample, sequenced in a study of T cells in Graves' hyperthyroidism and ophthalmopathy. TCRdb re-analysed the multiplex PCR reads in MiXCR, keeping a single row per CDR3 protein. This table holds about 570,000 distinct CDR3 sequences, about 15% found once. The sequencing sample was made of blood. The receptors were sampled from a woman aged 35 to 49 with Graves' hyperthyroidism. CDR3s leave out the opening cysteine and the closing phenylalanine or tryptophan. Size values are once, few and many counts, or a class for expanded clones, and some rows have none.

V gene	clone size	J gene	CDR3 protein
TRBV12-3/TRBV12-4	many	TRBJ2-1	ASSPYRPLPGTSGSDEQF
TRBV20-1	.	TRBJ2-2	SARDPGQGVAGELF
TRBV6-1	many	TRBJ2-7	ASSRTGATYEQY
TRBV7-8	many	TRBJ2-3	ASKSWSGTDTQY
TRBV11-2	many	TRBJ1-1	ASSLYGGRGSPEAF
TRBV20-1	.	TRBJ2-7	SGNTGNWASGTGTYEQY
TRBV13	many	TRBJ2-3	ASSAGTGSTDTQY
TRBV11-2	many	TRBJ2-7	ASSLVRWAYEQY
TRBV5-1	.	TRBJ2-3	ASSLVWGSEDTQY
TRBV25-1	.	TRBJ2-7	ASSGIAGSDEQY
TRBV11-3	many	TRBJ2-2	ASSLTTGTSGSSNGELF
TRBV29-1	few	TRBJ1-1	SALTVEAF
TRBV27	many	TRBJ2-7	ASSLSGTGEPEQY
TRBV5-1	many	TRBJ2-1	ASSSGGGRQDEQF
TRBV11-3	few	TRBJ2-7	ASSVGDREKY
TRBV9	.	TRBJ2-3	ASSVGRALTSTDTQY
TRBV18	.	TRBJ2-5	ASSPGVAETQY
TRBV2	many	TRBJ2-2	ASSFLHGTGELF
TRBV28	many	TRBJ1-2	ASSSPAGGYYGYT
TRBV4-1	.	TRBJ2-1	ASSQKLAGDYNEQF
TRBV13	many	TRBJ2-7	ASSFSGTAYEQY
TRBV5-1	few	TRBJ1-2	ASSTGRTKGDYGYT
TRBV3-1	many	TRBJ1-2	ASSLRTGTGDGYT
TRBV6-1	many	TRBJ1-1	ASSHGNENTEAF
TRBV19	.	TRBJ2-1	ASRTESSYNEQF
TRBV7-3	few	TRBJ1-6	ASSKTVNSPLH
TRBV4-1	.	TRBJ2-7	ASSARDGKSEQY
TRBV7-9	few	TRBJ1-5	ASSSFRDPGPQH
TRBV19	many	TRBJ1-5	ASKLIAVDQPQH
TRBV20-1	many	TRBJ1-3	SAQQGAHGNTIY
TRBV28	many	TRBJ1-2	ASSSGQRLYGYT
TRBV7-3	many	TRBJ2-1	ASSQTSGRQNEQF
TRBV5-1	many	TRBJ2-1	ASTSGRAYNEQF
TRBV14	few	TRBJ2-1	ASSQKRAGTWWF
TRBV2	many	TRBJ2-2	ASRVGADTGELF
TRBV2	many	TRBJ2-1	ASNGFDEQF
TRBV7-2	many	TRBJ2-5	ASSPPPRLAYQETQY
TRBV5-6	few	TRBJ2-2	ASTLGGGTGELF
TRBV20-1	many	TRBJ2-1	SASGDTYSYNEQF
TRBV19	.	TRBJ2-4	ASSRPSQLAKNIQY
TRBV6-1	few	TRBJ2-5	ASSDLTGGQETQY
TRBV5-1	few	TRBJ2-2	ASTLAGAGTGELF
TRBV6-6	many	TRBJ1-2	ASSYTGSYGYT
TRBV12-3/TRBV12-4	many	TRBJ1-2	ASSFTGTTYGYT
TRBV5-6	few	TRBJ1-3	ASSFLGAGNTIY
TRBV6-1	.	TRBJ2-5	ASKNLGQETQY
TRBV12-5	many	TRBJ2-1	ASGLTNEQF
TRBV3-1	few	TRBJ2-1	ASSRLGLAGAGEQF
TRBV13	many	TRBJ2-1	ASSIKTGHYGDEQF
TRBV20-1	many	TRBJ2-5	SAREAQGAYSGSWETQY
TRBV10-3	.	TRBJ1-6	AIKTGERKNSPLH
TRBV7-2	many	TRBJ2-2	ASSLDGSGTGELF
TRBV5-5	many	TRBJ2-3	ASSFAGGADTQY
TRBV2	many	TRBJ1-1	ASSDRTSTEAF
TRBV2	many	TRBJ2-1	ASSVYSSYNEQF
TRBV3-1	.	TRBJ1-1	ASSRKGWASDTEAF
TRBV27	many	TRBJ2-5	ASSYEGTGQETQY
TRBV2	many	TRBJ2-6	ASKPEGSGANVLT
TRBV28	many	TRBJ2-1	ASREPGQGSYNEQF